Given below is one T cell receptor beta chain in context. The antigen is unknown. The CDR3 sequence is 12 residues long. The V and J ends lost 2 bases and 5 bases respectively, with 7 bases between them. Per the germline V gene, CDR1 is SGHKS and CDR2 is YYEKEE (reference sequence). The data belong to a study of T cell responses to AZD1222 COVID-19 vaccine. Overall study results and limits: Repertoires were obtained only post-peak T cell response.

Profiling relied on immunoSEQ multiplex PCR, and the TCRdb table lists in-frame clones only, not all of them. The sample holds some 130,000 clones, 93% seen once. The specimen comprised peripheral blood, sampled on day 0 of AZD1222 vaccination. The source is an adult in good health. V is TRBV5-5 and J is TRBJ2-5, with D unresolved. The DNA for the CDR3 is TGTGCCAGCAGCTTTAACACGGAGACCCAGTACTTC. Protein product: CASSFNTETQYF.